This TCR beta chain derives from a study of cytomegalovirus exposure and HLA in healthy donors. About the research overall: An earlier analysis identified 120 million or so unique TCR beta sequences in some 180 million T cells.

This clone was found a few times. Primers included in the PCR were 60 Vbeta and 13 Jbeta primers. Under the authors' procedure: In a later analysis, of 70 million to 85 million unique beta chains, about 12 million appeared in at least two donors. The repertoire was sequenced with immunoSEQ multiplex PCR; TCRdb's copy has only in-frame clones and lacks some. V and J calls and clone size are copied from that table; D and trimming were computed from the DNA. The table lists approximately 160,000 clones, 77% of them singletons. Sequenced material: PBMCs. This sequence originates from a woman in her 30s in good health and CMV-seronegative.

DNA for the CDR3: TGTGCCAGCAGCTCCGGGACAGGAGGGGACACTGAAGCTTTCTTT. It translates to CASSSGTGGDTEAFF. The chain couples TRBV7-9 to TRBJ1-1; TRBD1 aligns across 8 bases. The germline CDR1 and CDR2 sequences are SEHNR and FQNEAQ (reference sequence). The length of the CDR3 is 15 residues. V trimming: 4 bases; J trimming: 3 bases; junction bases outside the gene matches: 7.